Each of the 18 T cell receptor beta chains below was sequenced from the same sample in a study of blood T cell repertoires in COVID-19 (dated by TCRdb to the early 2020s). Receptor amplification or capture employed the immunoSEQ multiplex PCR assay. Not all clones reach the TCRdb copy of this immuneACCESS table, which keeps in-frame sequences only. Checked studies attribute under half of the gap to unresolved V genes and leave the rest unexplained. This sample gives some 220,000 clones in total; around 82% of them show up just once. Of the sample, 9.5% to 15% falls within the top ten clones. Sequenced input: peripheral blood. Source of these receptors: a human donor in a cohort sampled during active COVID-19.

This chain uses TRBV6-6 with TRBJ2-7; D ambiguous. CDR1 is MNHNY and CDR2 is SVGAGI in the germline V gene (reference sequence). The CDR3 totals 15 residues. V was trimmed by 6 bases and J by 3 bases, leaving 18 bases between them. CDR3 protein: CASSPRSEAHYEQYF. The CDR3 DNA follows: TGTGCCAGCAGCCCGCGCAGTGAGGCCCACTACGAGCAGTACTTC.

The V and J genes are TRBV15 and TRBJ1-2; TRBD1 matches at 10 bases. This CDR3 comprises 13 residues. In germline, CDR1 is LNHNV, CDR2 YYDKDF (reference sequence). After removal of 4 bases from V and 7 bases from J, the junction contained 3 bases not matched to a gene. The CDR3 here is CATSIGTGAGYTF. Here the CDR3 DNA reads TGTGCCACCAGCATTGGGACAGGGGCTGGCTACACCTTC.

The chain links TRBV7-3 to TRBJ1-1, with 8 bases identical to TRBD1. The germline V gene has CDR1 SGHTA and CDR2 FQGTGA. CDR3 length: 16 amino acids. V lost 0 bases and J lost 3; bases outside the gene matches: 6. The CDR3 DNA reads TGTGCCAGCAGCTTAACAGGTCCAGGGGGCCACACTGAAGCTTTCTTT. Its translation: CASSLTGPGGHTEAFF.

This chain uses TRBV6-6 with TRBJ1-4; D possibly corresponds to TRBD1 (6 bases). V was cut by 5 bases and J by 3 bases, with 16 bases left in between. This CDR3 spans 16 amino acids. Germline V CDR1 and CDR2: MNHNY, SVGAGI (reference sequence). DNA for the CDR3: TGTGCCAGCAGTCCGGGTCCGGGGGGCTCTAATGAAAAACTGTTTTTT. Translated: CASSPGPGGSNEKLFF.

This clone was seen a few times. The chain combines TRBV7-2 with TRBJ2-7; 11 bases map to TRBD2. CDR1 is SGHTA, CDR2 FQGNSA, per germline. The CDR3 loop spans 15 amino acids. With 4 bases clipped from V and 3 bases from J, the junction kept 5 bases outside the gene matches. In DNA form, the CDR3 reads TGTGCCAGCAGCTCGAGTGGGACTAGCGGCTACGAGCAGTACTTC. Amino acid sequence: CASSSSGTSGYEQYF.

This chain joins TRBV6-5 and TRBJ1-5; 8 nucleotides agree with TRBD1. V shed 6 bases, J shed 1 base, and the junction held 2 bases outside the gene matches. Germline lookup yields CDR1 MNHEY and CDR2 SVGAGI. This CDR3 contains 14 residues. CDR3: CASRDRESNQPQHF. As DNA, the CDR3 is TGTGCCAGCAGGGACAGGGAGAGCAATCAGCCCCAGCATTTT.

This clone was counted a single time. This chain joins TRBV6-5 and TRBJ1-6; D might be TRBD1 (6 bases). Germline-derived CDR1 and CDR2 are MNHEY and SVGAGI. V was trimmed by 6 bases and J by 10 bases, leaving 19 bases between them. This CDR3 has 15 amino acids. CDR3 amino acids: CASSPKRQGNSPLHF. CDR3 coding DNA: TGTGCCAGCAGCCCCAAGAGGCAGGGGAACTCACCCCTCCACTTT.

The V gene is TRBV27, the J gene TRBJ1-1, with 8 bases matching TRBD1. The germline gives CDR1 MNHEY, CDR2 SMNVEV (reference sequence). This CDR3 spans 15 amino acids. With 5 bases clipped from V and 1 base from J, the junction kept 6 bases outside the gene matches. The CDR3 DNA reads TGTGCCAGCAGTCTCAGACAGGGGAGGAACACTGAAGCTTTCTTT. Translating it yields CASSLRQGRNTEAFF.

This clone was counted a single time. CDR3 region: CASSESSGKLFF. The CDR3 DNA is TGTGCCAGCAGTGAATCCAGCGGGAAACTGTTTTTT. This sequence joins TRBV6-1 and TRBJ1-4; D not resolved. The CDR3 is 12 residues long. Germline lookup yields CDR1 MNHNS and CDR2 SASEGT. Between the trimmed V and J ends, which lost 2 bases and 11 bases, there was a span of 9 bases.

The chain recombines TRBV6-6 with TRBJ1-6; TRBD1 might be the D (5 bases). Germline V CDR1 and CDR2: MNHNY, SVGAGI (reference sequence). V was cut by 0 bases and J by 9 bases, with 15 bases left in between. The CDR3 sequence is 16 residues long. CDR3 sequence reads: CASSYSAGRGGSPLHF. The CDR3 DNA follows: TGTGCCAGCAGTTACTCTGCAGGGCGGGGAGGTTCACCCCTCCACTTT.

The rearrangement uses TRBV28 and TRBJ1-5; D call uncertain. CDR3 length: 15 residues. Germline lookup yields CDR1 MDHEN and CDR2 SYDVKM. V was shortened by 2 bases and J by 2 bases, with 10 bases between the two germline ends. This CDR3 is CASSLRTLRNQPQHF. The CDR3 nucleotides read TGTGCCAGCAGTTTAAGAACTTTACGCAATCAGCCCCAGCATTTT.

This rearrangement joins TRBV7-3 to TRBJ2-1; tentative D call: TRBD1 (5 bases). The V and J ends lost 4 bases and 5 bases respectively, with 15 bases between them. CDR3 length: 15 amino acids. CDR1 SGHTA and CDR2 FQGTGA come from the germline V gene. This CDR3 reads CASSSIGQTNNEQFF. The DNA of the CDR3 is TGTGCCAGCAGCTCTATCGGACAAACCAACAATGAGCAGTTCTTC.

Only a few counts were recorded for this clone. The genes are TRBV5-4 and TRBJ2-1; 12 positions agree with TRBD1. Germline V gives CDR1 SGHNT, CDR2 YYREEE (reference sequence). The junction had 4 bases not matched to a gene; V was cut back by 3 bases and J by 6 bases. The CDR3 is 15 amino acids. This CDR3 reads CASSSGTGGLNEQFF. The CDR3 DNA sequence: TGTGCCAGCAGCTCCGGGACAGGGGGCCTCAATGAGCAGTTCTTC.

This rearrangement joins TRBV6-1 to TRBJ2-5, with 11 bases fitting TRBD2. V lost 0 bases and J lost 4; bases outside the gene matches: 1. This CDR3 contains 15 residues. The germline V gene has CDR1 MNHNS and CDR2 SASEGT. The CDR3 nucleotides are TGTGCCAGCAGTGAAGCGGGGACTAGCGGAGAGACCCAGTACTTC. Translating gives CASSEAGTSGETQYF.

This rearrangement joins TRBV19 to TRBJ1-4; 9 positions agree with TRBD1. Germline V lookup: CDR1 LNHDA, CDR2 SQIVND (reference sequence). V shed 8 bases, J shed 8 bases, and the junction held 9 bases outside the gene matches. The CDR3 length is 14 residues. CDR3 sequence reads: CASCDRGTSEKLFF. The CDR3 nucleotides are TGTGCCAGTTGCGACAGGGGGACCTCAGAAAAACTGTTTTTT.

The CDR3 here is CASSGTSGIQSYNEQFF. CDR3 nucleotide sequence: TGTGCCAGCAGCGGAACTAGCGGCATACAGTCCTACAATGAGCAGTTCTTC. The rearrangement joins TRBV9 to TRBJ2-1; 8 bases agree with TRBD2. The germline V gene has CDR1 SGDLS and CDR2 YYNGEE. The junction had 9 bases not matched to a gene; V was cut back by 3 bases and J by 1 base. This CDR3 region has 17 residues.

The genes are TRBV13 and TRBJ2-4; maybe TRBD2 (5 bases). Germline CDR1 and CDR2: PRHDT and FYEKMQ (reference sequence). V was cut by 6 bases and J by 0 bases, with 12 bases left in between. The CDR3 has 15 residues. The CDR3 sequence is CASSLTGLAKNIQYF. The CDR3 coding sequence is TGTGCCAGCAGTCTTACGGGATTAGCCAAAAACATTCAGTACTTC.

This clone appeared a single time. V is TRBV19 and J is TRBJ1-1; a possible D gene is TRBD1 (5 bases). With 7 bases removed from V and 4 bases from J, the gap between germline ends came to 16 bases. Germline lookup yields CDR1 LNHDA and CDR2 SQIVND (reference sequence). This CDR3 spans 14 amino acids. CDR3 residues: CASTPVGRGTEAFF. DNA for the CDR3: TGTGCCAGTACCCCCGTGGGGCGAGGCACTGAAGCTTTCTTT.